Presented here are 3 T cell receptor beta chains from one specimen sequenced in a study of blood T cell repertoires in COVID-19. Produced via immunoSEQ multiplex PCR; TCRdb's table is partial and in-frame only. This sample has under 250,000 clones, with roughly four fifths found just once. Sequencing was carried out using peripheral blood. The receptors were gathered from a man older than 75 with acute or convalescent COVID-19.

The sample holds a few counts of this clone. The chain couples TRBV18 to TRBJ1-5; unclear D gene. The CDR3 has 13 amino acids. V lost 1 base and J 4 bases, leaving 5 bases between the germline ends. Germline lookup yields CDR1 KGHSH and CDR2 LQKENI. Here the CDR3 DNA reads TGTGCCAGCTCACCACGGGAGAATCAGCCCCAGCATTTT. It yields the protein CASSPRENQPQHF.

V is TRBV2 and J is TRBJ2-7; D remains unclear. CDR3 length: 12 amino acids. V was clipped by 6 bases and J by 8 bases, with 14 bases between them. Germline CDR1 SNHLY, CDR2 FYNNEI. The CDR3 spells CASRKSGNQQYF. Written as DNA, the CDR3 is TGTGCCAGCAGAAAATCAGGCAACCAGCAGTACTTC.

V gene TRBV5-1 combines with J gene TRBJ1-1; a possible D gene is TRBD1 (6 bases). Germline CDR1 reads SGHRS; CDR2 reads YFSETQ. With 6 bases removed from V and 1 base from J, the gap between germline ends came to 10 bases. The CDR3 is 13 amino acids. Here the CDR3 reads CASTWGPNTEAFF. CDR3 DNA: TGCGCCAGCACGTGGGGGCCGAACACTGAAGCTTTCTTT.